The next 25 T cell receptor beta chains were all read from a single sample in a study of cytomegalovirus exposure and HLA in healthy donors. Vbeta (60) and Jbeta (13) primers were used in the PCR. Clones were sequenced by immunoSEQ multiplex PCR, and TCRdb holds only the in-frame ones, with some missing. The top ten clones hold around 2.9% of a sample with around 70,000 clones, 60% to 80% of them seen once. The source material was PBMCs. These receptor sequences come from a girl between 10 and 17 years old in good health and CMV-seropositive.

This sequence joins TRBV9 and TRBJ2-7, with 9 bases matching TRBD1. The CDR3 totals 16 residues. Germline V CDR1 and CDR2: SGDLS, YYNGEE. V was pared by 3 bases and J by 4 bases, with 11 bases of the junction left unmatched. CDR3 sequence reads: CASSDTTGTGLYEQYF. In nucleotides, the CDR3 is TGTGCCAGCAGCGACACAACCGGGACAGGGCTATACGAGCAGTACTTC.

The sample holds one count of this clone. At one end the junction does not follow the germline gene, possibly because of a read error. V is TRBV7-7 and J is TRBJ2-5; the D gene is possibly TRBD2 (5 bases). The CDR3 contains 15 residues. CDR1 and CDR2 (germline): SSHAT, FNYEAQ (reference sequence). CDR3 region: CASSLASGSQETQYF. For the CDR3, the DNA is TGTGCTAGCAGCTTAGCTTCGGGAAGCCAAGAGACCCAGTACTTC.

This CDR3 reads CASSVGLADTQYF. The CDR3 nucleotides are TGTGCCAGCAGCGTGGGACTAGCGGATACGCAGTATTTT. The genes are TRBV9 and TRBJ2-3, with 10 bases aligning to TRBD2. Germline lookup yields CDR1 SGDLS and CDR2 YYNGEE. With V trimmed by 2 bases and J by 6 bases, 0 bases remained unmatched. The CDR3 length is 13 residues.

V usage is TRBV25-1 and J usage is TRBJ1-2; D may be TRBD1 (6 bases). Germline assignment: CDR1 MGHDK and CDR2 SYGVNS. This CDR3 contains 13 residues. V was clipped by 5 bases and J by 3 bases, with 10 bases between them. The CDR3 DNA reads TGTGCCAGCAGTTTGACAGGCGACTATGGCTACACCTTC. Amino acid sequence: CASSLTGDYGYTF.

This clone turned up a few times. The chain carries TRBV7-9 and TRBJ2-2, with 8 bases matching TRBD1. Germline loops: CDR1 SEHNR, CDR2 FQNEAQ (reference sequence). This CDR3 has 15 residues. Trimming took 1 base from V and 5 from J; bases not matched to a gene: 3. The CDR3: CASSLGRQGTGELFF. CDR3 in DNA: TGTGCCAGCAGCTTAGGGAGACAGGGGACCGGGGAGCTGTTTTTT.

This chain connects TRBV7-2 to TRBJ1-2, with D perhaps matching TRBD1 (6 bases). In germline, CDR1 is SGHTA, CDR2 FQGNSA. The CDR3 covers 16 residues. Trimming removed 2 bases from V and 1 base from J, with 14 bases in between. The CDR3 spells CASSLIVRQVNYGYTF. CDR3 nucleotides: TGTGCCAGCAGCTTAATTGTTCGACAGGTTAACTATGGCTACACCTTC.

J is TRBJ2-2 and V is TRBV6-4; D gene uncertain. The length of the CDR3 is 12 residues. With 2 bases removed from V and 6 bases from J, the gap between germline ends came to 4 bases. CDR1 is MRHNA and CDR2 is SNTAGT in the germline V gene. The CDR3 sequence: CASSDPPGELFF. CDR3 DNA sequence: TGTGCCAGCAGTGACCCTCCCGGGGAGCTGTTTTTT.

The chain uses TRBV5-6 and TRBJ1-5, with D uncertain. Per germline, CDR1 SGHDT and CDR2 YYEEEE. This CDR3 comprises 14 residues. V lost 3 bases and J 0 bases, leaving 7 bases between the germline ends. CDR3 sequence reads: CASSSIYSNQPQHF. The CDR3, as DNA: TGTGCCAGCAGCTCTATCTATAGCAATCAGCCCCAGCATTTT.

The genes are TRBV6-1 and TRBJ1-3; 7 positions agree with TRBD1. The CDR3 loop spans 17 amino acids. V lost 3 bases to trimming and J lost 0 bases; unmatched junction nucleotides: 8. Germline-derived CDR1 and CDR2 are MNHNS and SASEGT. The CDR3 sequence: CASSDGTVIPSGNTIYF. CDR3 DNA sequence: TGTGCCAGCAGTGACGGGACAGTGATACCCTCTGGAAACACCATATATTTT.

This chain connects TRBV5-8 to TRBJ2-1; 7 nucleotides agree with TRBD2. The germline V gene encodes CDR1 SGHTS and CDR2 YDEGEE. V was clipped by 0 bases and J by 7 bases; unmatched bases: 1. The length of the CDR3 is 13 residues. The CDR3 nucleotides read TGTGCCAGCAGCTTGGTACTAGCGAATGAGCAGTTCTTC. Encoded protein: CASSLVLANEQFF. The whole variable domain, filled in from reference TRBV5-8 and TRBJ2-1, reads EAGVTQSPTHLIKTRGQQATLRCSPISGHTSVYWYQQALGLGLQFLLWYDEGEERNRGNFPPRFSGRQFPNYSSELNVNALELEDSALYLCASSLVLANEQFFGPGTRLTVL.

The rearrangement links TRBV9 to TRBJ1-1, with 7 nucleotides matching TRBD1. Per the germline V gene, CDR1 is SGDLS and CDR2 is YYNGEE. V dropped 0 bases and J dropped 1; count of bases not matched to a gene: 6. The length of the CDR3 is 16 residues. The CDR3 region has the DNA TGTGCCAGCAGCGTAGGAGGGGGGACAGAGAACACTGAAGCTTTCTTT. Protein product: CASSVGGGTENTEAFF.

The V gene is TRBV19, the J gene TRBJ2-4, with 10 nucleotides matching TRBD2. The CDR3 covers 19 residues. Germline V gene sequence: CDR1 LNHDA, CDR2 SQIVND (reference sequence). V shed 0 bases, J shed 0 bases, and the junction held 8 bases outside the gene matches. The CDR3 loop reads CASSIEGTSVELAKNIQYF. The CDR3, as DNA: TGTGCCAGTAGTATAGAGGGGACTAGCGTTGAACTAGCCAAAAACATTCAGTACTTC. Complete variable domain (other parts from reference TRBV19 and TRBJ2-4): DGGITQSPKYLFRKEGQNVTLSCEQNLNHDAMYWYRQDPGQGLRLIYYSQIVNDFQKGDIAEGYSVSREKKESFPLTVTSAQKNPTAFYLCASSIEGTSVELAKNIQYFGAGTRLSVL.

V usage is TRBV2 and J usage is TRBJ1-1; no definite D call. The germline V gene encodes CDR1 SNHLY and CDR2 FYNNEI. V shed 3 bases and J shed 10 bases, with 15 bases lying between them. The CDR3 is made up of 13 amino acids. The DNA of the CDR3 is TGTGCCAGCAGTGACCGCACCCCTCGAGCAGCTTTCTTT. It encodes CASSDRTPRAAFF.

V is TRBV2 and J is TRBJ2-6; D call uncertain. Deletions cut 7 bases from V and 0 bases from J, with 10 bases between. CDR1 and CDR2 from the germline V gene are SNHLY and FYNNEI. The CDR3 runs to 15 residues. The DNA of the CDR3 is TGTGCCAGCACGTCAGAATACTCTGGGGCCAACGTCCTGACTTTC. Protein sequence: CASTSEYSGANVLTF.

The chain uses TRBV5-4 and TRBJ1-4; TRBD1 agrees at 9 bases. The germline gives CDR1 SGHNT, CDR2 YYREEE (reference sequence). The CDR3 is made up of 15 amino acids. Trimming removed 4 bases from V and 6 bases from J; junction bases left unmatched: 7. DNA for the CDR3: TGTGCCAGCAGCGAAAGGACAGGGGCTGATGAAAAACTGTTTTTT. Translated, it gives CASSERTGADEKLFF.

CDR3 sequence reads: CASSTGTGNTIYF. Here the CDR3 DNA reads TGTGCCAGCTCGACAGGGACTGGAAACACCATATATTTT. The chain employs TRBV27 and TRBJ1-3, with 7 positions matching TRBD1. The CDR3 spans 13 residues. The junction had 3 bases not matched to a gene; V was cut back by 8 bases and J by 2 bases. Germline assignment: CDR1 MNHEY and CDR2 SMNVEV (reference sequence).

The chain couples TRBV5-1 to TRBJ2-1, with 10 nucleotides matching TRBD2. The CDR3 totals 14 residues. The germline gives CDR1 SGHRS, CDR2 YFSETQ. V lost 4 bases and J lost 12; bases outside the gene matches: 10. This chain's CDR3 is CASSNSGGPGAQFF. The CDR3 bases are TGCGCCAGCAGCAATAGCGGGGGGCCGGGGGCGCAGTTCTTC. The entire variable domain, with the rest obtained from reference TRBV5-1 and TRBJ2-1, is as follows: KAGVTQTPRYLIKTRGQQVTLSCSPISGHRSVSWYQQTPGQGLQFLFEYFSETQRNKGNFPGRFSGRQFSNSRSEMNVSTLELGDSALYLCASSNSGGPGAQFFGPGTRLTVL.

The V call is TRBV28, the J call TRBJ1-4; no clear D gene. Trimming removed 5 bases at V and 2 bases at J, with 15 bases between. Germline V gene lookup returns CDR1 MDHEN and CDR2 SYDVKM. This CDR3 is built from 16 residues. The CDR3 sequence is CASSPPVQNTNEKLFF. The CDR3 DNA sequence: TGTGCCAGCAGTCCCCCGGTACAGAACACTAATGAAAAACTGTTTTTT.

The rearrangement links TRBV9 to TRBJ2-1, with 8 bases fitting TRBD2. The CDR3 has 14 residues. Germline CDR1 and CDR2: SGDLS and YYNGEE. V dropped 4 bases and J dropped 9; count of bases not matched to a gene: 9. CDR3 loop: CASSLGLVDGEQFF. CDR3 DNA: TGTGCCAGCAGCTTGGGACTAGTAGATGGTGAGCAGTTCTTC.

This CDR3 is CASSFGTGWSPLHF. In DNA form, the CDR3 reads TGTGCCAGCAGCTTCGGGACAGGGTGGTCACCCCTCCACTTT. V gene TRBV7-9 combines with J gene TRBJ1-6; 9 bases are a match to TRBD1. Germline CDR1 reads SEHNR; CDR2 reads FQNEAQ (reference sequence). This CDR3 comprises 14 residues. V was pared by 3 bases and J by 10 bases, with 4 bases of the junction left unmatched.

The gene calls are TRBV4-1 and TRBJ2-5, with a weak D call TRBD1 (6 bases). The end of the DNA fits TRBJ2-7 better, so the J call may be wrong. The CDR3 runs to 16 residues. Germline loops: CDR1 MGHRA, CDR2 YSYEKL. The CDR3: CASSQEGLQGLGEQYF. The CDR3 DNA reads TGCGCCAGCAGCCAAGAAGGACTGCAGGGGCTTGGCGAGCAGTACTTC.

The V and J genes are TRBV4-3 and TRBJ2-2; D is perhaps TRBD2 (6 bases). V was cut by 8 bases and J by 7 bases, with 23 bases left in between. CDR1 is LGHNA and CDR2 is YSLEER in the germline V gene. This CDR3 is 16 amino acids long. The CDR3 coding sequence is TGCGCCAGCCGTGTGGGGGGTCAGTGGATAAGCGGGGAGCTGTTTTTT. This sequence encodes CASRVGGQWISGELFF.

The chain couples TRBV4-1 to TRBJ1-2; TRBD1 might be the D (5 bases). V gave up 0 bases and J gave up 14 bases, with 16 bases separating them. In germline, CDR1 is MGHRA, CDR2 YSYEKL. This CDR3 is built from 13 residues. CDR3 DNA sequence: TGCGCCAGCAGCCAAGATCTCATCCTGTACAGGACCTTC. Its translation is CASSQDLILYRTF.

The rearrangement joins TRBV14 to TRBJ1-1; D remains ambiguous. Trimming took off 1 base at V and 11 bases at J, with 14 bases between the two ends. Germline CDR1 is SGHDN and CDR2 is FVKESK. This CDR3 comprises 13 residues. The chain's CDR3 is CASSQVGRTTAFF. CDR3 coding DNA: TGTGCCAGCAGCCAAGTGGGGAGGACGACGGCTTTCTTT.

The CDR3 region is CASSEQGGNTIYF. As DNA, the CDR3 is TGTGCCAGCAGCGAGCAGGGTGGAAACACCATATATTTT. The rearrangement links TRBV11-2 to TRBJ1-3; tentative D call: TRBD1 (5 bases). The CDR3 is made up of 13 amino acids. Germline V CDR1 and CDR2: SGHAT, FQNNGV. Trimming removed 5 bases from V and 3 bases from J, with 8 bases in between.